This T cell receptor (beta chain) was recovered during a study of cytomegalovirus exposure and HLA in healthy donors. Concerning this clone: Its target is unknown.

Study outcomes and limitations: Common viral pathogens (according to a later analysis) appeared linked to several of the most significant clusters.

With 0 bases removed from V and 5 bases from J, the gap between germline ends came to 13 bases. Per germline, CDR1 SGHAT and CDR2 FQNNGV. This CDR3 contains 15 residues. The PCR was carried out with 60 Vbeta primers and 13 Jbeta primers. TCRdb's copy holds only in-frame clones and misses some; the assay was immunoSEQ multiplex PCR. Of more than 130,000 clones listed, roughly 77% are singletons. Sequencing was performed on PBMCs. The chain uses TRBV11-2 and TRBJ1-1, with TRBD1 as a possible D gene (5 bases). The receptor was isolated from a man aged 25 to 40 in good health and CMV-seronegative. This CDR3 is CASSLERVGGTEAFF. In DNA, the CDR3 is TGTGCCAGCAGCTTAGAAAGAGTCGGGGGAACTGAAGCTTTCTTT.